The 18 T cell receptor beta chains given below trace back to one sample, sequenced in a study of T cell changes during pregnancy in multiple sclerosis. Generated by immunoSEQ multiplex PCR, the TCRdb table keeps only in-frame clones and is missing some. The profile shows 56,000 or so clones, approximately 92% of them singletons. The sequenced sample was CD4+ T cells from peripheral blood mononuclear cells, obtained in the third trimester of pregnancy. Source of these receptors: a female donor with multiple sclerosis, enrolled in a pregnancy study.

Regarding this clone: At one boundary the junction diverges from the germline segment, which might be a read error. The sample has other DNA sequences that encode this CDR3 too. The chain links TRBV5-1 to TRBJ1-4; TRBD1 aligns across 7 bases. Germline loops: CDR1 SGHRS, CDR2 YFSETQ. The CDR3 spans 15 residues. The CDR3 sequence: CASSLRPGGGEKLFF. CDR3 sequence (DNA): TGCGCTAGCAGCCTCCGTCCAGGGGGTGGTGAAAAACTGTTTTTT.

CDR3 region: CASRNLFGTSTDTQYF. CDR3 sequence (DNA): TGTGCCAGCCGGAACCTCTTCGGGACAAGCACAGATACGCAGTATTTT. The chain links TRBV27 to TRBJ2-3; a possible D gene is TRBD1 (6 bases). Germline CDR1 reads MNHEY; CDR2 reads SMNVEV (reference sequence). The CDR3 runs 16 residues. Deletions cut 8 bases from V and 0 bases from J, with 18 bases between.

This clone was seen only once. This chain connects TRBV29-1 to TRBJ2-3, with TRBD2 identical over 10 bases. The J segment lost 5 bases and the V segment lost 3 bases, leaving 2 bases of the junction unmatched. The CDR3 has 13 amino acids. Germline values: CDR1 SQVTM, CDR2 ANQGSEA. CDR3 protein: CSVDLAGVDTQYF. The CDR3 DNA follows: TGCAGCGTTGATCTAGCGGGAGTAGATACGCAGTATTTT.

This clone was counted only a few times. This chain links TRBV6-5 with TRBJ1-1; 12 nucleotides match TRBD1. This CDR3 is built from 14 residues. Germline V gene sequence: CDR1 MNHEY, CDR2 SVGAGI. Trimming removed 8 bases from V and 8 bases from J; junction bases left unmatched: 9. The CDR3: CASFPGQGAREAFF. The DNA of the CDR3 is TGTGCCAGCTTTCCGGGACAGGGGGCAAGAGAAGCTTTCTTT.

CDR3 in DNA: TGTGCCAGCAGCTTAGAACCGTCGGGGGGAGCTTTCTTT. Its translation: CASSLEPSGGAFF. V is TRBV5-4 and J is TRBJ1-1, with D perhaps matching TRBD1 (5 bases). The CDR3 is 13 residues long. Per the germline V gene, CDR1 is SGHNT and CDR2 is YYREEE (reference sequence). V dropped 2 bases and J dropped 10 bases, with 15 bases sitting between them.

This chain's CDR3 is CASSLYAENTEAFF. The CDR3 nucleotides read TGTGCCAGCAGTTTATATGCGGAAAACACTGAAGCTTTCTTT. The chain joins TRBV28 to TRBJ1-1, with D uncertain. This CDR3 region has 14 residues. V was clipped by 1 base and J by 2 bases, with 8 bases between them. The germline CDR1 and CDR2 sequences are MDHEN and SYDVKM.

This chain uses TRBV7-9 with TRBJ1-2, with 8 bases matching TRBD1. The CDR3 runs 13 residues. V gave up 6 bases and J gave up 7 bases; unmatched junction bases: 7. CDR1 and CDR2 (germline): SEHNR, FQNEAQ (reference sequence). The DNA for the CDR3 is TGTGCCAGCAGTCGGGGGACAGGCGGTGGCTACACCTTC. Amino acid sequence: CASSRGTGGGYTF.

The V and J genes are TRBV25-1 and TRBJ2-2, with D possibly being TRBD1 (6 bases). Germline V gives CDR1 MGHDK, CDR2 SYGVNS. V was trimmed by 3 bases and J by 5 bases, leaving 16 bases between them. This CDR3 has 16 amino acids. CDR3 protein: CASSDITGSRTGELFF. The CDR3 DNA sequence: TGTGCCAGCAGTGATATTACAGGGAGCAGGACCGGGGAGCTGTTTTTT. Looking up the rest from reference TRBV25-1 and TRBJ2-2 gives the full variable domain: EADIYQTPRYLVIGTGKKITLECSQTMGHDKMYWYQQDPGMELHLIHYSYGVNSTEKGDLSSESTVSRIRTEHFPLTLESARPSHTSQYLCASSDITGSRTGELFFGEGSRLTVL.

The genes are TRBV28 and TRBJ2-7; 7 bases line up with TRBD2. The junction had 12 bases not matched to a gene; V was cut back by 5 bases and J by 5 bases. Per the germline V gene, CDR1 is MDHEN and CDR2 is SYDVKM. The CDR3 is made up of 15 amino acids. In DNA, the CDR3 is TGTGCCAGCAGTCCCACCGGGAGGTCCCCCCACGAGCAGTACTTC. It specifies CASSPTGRSPHEQYF.

The chain couples TRBV7-2 to TRBJ2-7; D possibly corresponds to TRBD2 (7 bases). Trimming pared 6 bases from V and 7 bases from J, leaving 19 bases between. The CDR3 sequence is 14 residues long. Germline CDR1 is SGHTA and CDR2 is FQGNSA. CDR3 in amino acids: CASSSQGGVGEQYF. In DNA form, the CDR3 reads TGTGCCAGCAGTTCTCAAGGGGGGGTGGGGGAGCAGTACTTC.

The chain couples TRBV5-1 to TRBJ2-1; no reliable D call. The germline V gene has CDR1 SGHRS and CDR2 YFSETQ. The V and J ends lost 0 bases and 6 bases respectively, with 10 bases between them. This CDR3 contains 14 residues. The CDR3 spells CASSLVSNLNEQFF. CDR3 sequence (DNA): TGCGCCAGCAGCTTGGTTAGTAACCTCAATGAGCAGTTCTTC.

The V and J genes are TRBV10-3 and TRBJ2-7; 8 bases align to TRBD1. Trimming at V came to 10 bases and at J to 9 bases, leaving 14 bases not matched to a gene. The CDR3 has 13 amino acids. Per the germline V gene, CDR1 is ENHRY and CDR2 is SYGVKD. The CDR3 sequence: CATGAGGRAGQYF. CDR3 nucleotide sequence: TGTGCCACCGGGGCAGGGGGCCGGGCGGGGCAGTACTTC.

This clone came up a few times. The V gene is TRBV6-5, the J gene TRBJ2-1; 7 bases agree with TRBD2. CDR3 length: 13 amino acids. The trim removed 8 bases at V and 7 bases at J, leaving 8 bases unmatched. Germline V CDR1 and CDR2: MNHEY, SVGAGI. The CDR3 reads CASRGGSENEQFF. The CDR3 region has the DNA TGTGCCAGCCGGGGAGGGTCAGAGAATGAGCAGTTCTTC.

This sequence joins TRBV28 and TRBJ2-7, with D possibly TRBD1 on 5 matching bases. Per the germline V gene, CDR1 is MDHEN and CDR2 is SYDVKM. CDR3 size: 15 residues. V shed 3 bases and J shed 2 bases, with 14 bases lying between them. In DNA form, the CDR3 reads TGTGCCAGCAGTTTCGGGCAGGGAAATCCCTACGAGCAGTACTTC. Amino acid sequence: CASSFGQGNPYEQYF. Full variable domain (rest looked up from reference TRBV28 and TRBJ2-7): DVKVTQSSRYLVKRTGEKVFLECVQDMDHENMFWYRQDPGLGLRLIYFSYDVKMKEKGDIPEGYSVSREKKERFSLILESASTNQTSMYLCASSFGQGNPYEQYFGPGTRLTVT.

The chain employs TRBV5-1 and TRBJ2-1; 11 positions agree with TRBD2. Trimming at V came to 5 bases and at J to 3 bases, leaving 7 bases not matched to a gene. CDR3 length: 16 residues. The V gene's germline CDR1 is SGHRS and CDR2 YFSETQ. The CDR3 is CASRPLAGGNYNEQFF. The CDR3 DNA reads TGCGCCAGCAGGCCCCTAGCGGGAGGTAACTACAATGAGCAGTTCTTC. The entire variable domain, with the rest obtained from reference TRBV5-1 and TRBJ2-1, is as follows: KAGVTQTPRYLIKTRGQQVTLSCSPISGHRSVSWYQQTPGQGLQFLFEYFSETQRNKGNFPGRFSGRQFSNSRSEMNVSTLELGDSALYLCASRPLAGGNYNEQFFGPGTRLTVL.

CDR3 DNA: TGTGCCAGCAGTGCCGACAGGCTGCCCGAAAAACTGTTTTTT. Its protein product is CASSADRLPEKLFF. The chain has TRBV2 and TRBJ1-4; possible D gene TRBD1, 6 bases. Germline loops: CDR1 SNHLY, CDR2 FYNNEI. This CDR3 has 14 amino acids. V was cut by 4 bases and J by 8 bases, with 14 bases left in between.

This chain uses TRBV7-2 with TRBJ2-5, with D unresolved. The CDR3 is 16 amino acids. V lost 1 base and J 2 bases, leaving 14 bases between the germline ends. In germline, CDR1 is SGHTA, CDR2 FQGNSA. The CDR3 region has the DNA TGTGCCAGCAGCTTAGATTCCGCGTCCTCTCAAGAGACCCAGTACTTC. Translation gives CASSLDSASSQETQYF.

The chain uses TRBV29-1 and TRBJ2-7; 15 bases line up with TRBD2. CDR1 SQVTM and CDR2 ANQGSEA come from the germline V gene. The CDR3 loop spans 17 amino acids. V gave up 4 bases and J gave up 2 bases; unmatched junction bases: 9. CDR3 coding DNA: TGCAGCGTTGTCGGACTAGCGGGAGGGGGGCAAACCTACGAGCAGTACTTC. Residues: CSVVGLAGGGQTYEQYF.